A selection of T cell receptor beta chains follows, all from one sample in a study of radiotherapy plus CTLA-4 blockade in lung cancer. Method: immunoSEQ multiplex PCR; TCRdb's copy keeps in-frame clones and lacks some. The sample lists some 60,000 clones, about 80% occurring once. Specimen: peripheral blood, collected from a patient treated with radiotherapy plus ipilimumab. The receptors stem from a human donor with non-small cell lung cancer who had a partial response to radiotherapy plus ipilimumab. The CDR3 runs from the conserved cysteine through the conserved F or W. The D gene is left open where the match is weak. The size field is filled for only some rows; it gives once, few, many or a size class.

TRBD2	-	TRBV9	TRBJ2-3	TGTGCCAGCAGCGTAGGGGTCGGGAGGGGAGATACGCAGTATTTT	CASSVGVGRGDTQYF
TRBD1	-	TRBV7-3	TRBJ2-1	TGTGCCAGCAGCTTTCCGGGACAGGGTGGCAATGAGCAGTTCTTC	CASSFPGQGGNEQFF
-	-	TRBV28	TRBJ2-5	TGTGCCAGCAGTTTATGGGGACACGGGGCCAACCAAGAGACCCAGTACTTC	CASSLWGHGANQETQYF
TRBD1	-	TRBV2	TRBJ2-2	TGTGCCAGCAGTGAACAGGACAGGGGGGTCACCGGGGAGCTGTTTTTT	CASSEQDRGVTGELFF
-	once	TRBV5-4	TRBJ2-5	TGTGCCAGCAGCTTGGTCCGGGGTCCCCAAGAGACCCAGTACTTC	CASSLVRGPQETQYF
-	-	TRBV9	TRBJ2-3	TGTGCCAGCAGCCCCTCGAATTTCGGGGATACGCAGTATTTT	CASSPSNFGDTQYF
TRBD1	few	TRBV5-1	TRBJ2-2	TGCGCCAGCAGCTCCGGACAGGGGACCGGGGAGCTGTTTTTT	CASSSGQGTGELFF
-	-	TRBV5-1	TRBJ1-1	TGCGCCAGCAGCTTCGGCACTGAAGCTTTCTTT	CASSFGTEAFF
-	once	TRBV6-5	TRBJ2-7	TGTGCCAGCAGTACGGGCTACGAGCAGTACTTC	CASSTGYEQYF
TRBD1	-	TRBV7-8	TRBJ1-5	TGTGCCAGCAGCAGAAATTCCGGGACAGGGTCTAGGAATCAGCCCCAGCATTTT	CASSRNSGTGSRNQPQHF
TRBD2	-	TRBV7-2	TRBJ2-7	TGTGCCAGCAGCTTACGGGGGGGGGTCTACGAGCAGTACTTC	CASSLRGGVYEQYF
TRBD1	-	TRBV25-1	TRBJ2-5	TGTGCCAGCGCCTGGACAGGGTCTACCATTAAGGACCAAGAGACCCAGTACTTC	CASAWTGSTIKDQETQYF
TRBD1	-	TRBV7-8	TRBJ2-7	TGTGCCAGCAGCTTGGGGGACAGCGGATACGAGCAGTACTTC	CASSLGDSGYEQYF
-	-	TRBV2	TRBJ2-1	TGTGCCAGCAGTGAAGCGCAGGGCGGACACAATGAGCAGTTCTTC	CASSEAQGGHNEQFF
TRBD1	-	TRBV9	TRBJ2-2	TGTGCCAGCAGCTTCACAGGGGCCGGGGAGCTGTTTTTT	CASSFTGAGELFF
-	few	TRBV6-5	TRBJ1-2	TGTGCCAGCAGCCCGGGAAACTATGGCTACACCTTC	CASSPGNYGYTF
TRBD2	once	TRBV5-8	TRBJ2-5	TGTGCCAGCAGTATGGGATTCGCACTAGCGGAAGAGACCCAGTACTTC	CASSMGFALAEETQYF
TRBD2	few	TRBV9	TRBJ2-5	TGTGCCAGCAGCAATCACGCGGGGGGTTCGGGGCAAGAGACCCAGTACTTC	CASSNHAGGSGQETQYF
-	-	TRBV7-2	TRBJ1-2	TGTGCCAGCGGCCCCGGGGTCGCGAGGGGCTACACCTTC	CASGPGVARGYTF
-	-	TRBV28	TRBJ2-5	TGTGCCAGCAGTTCCCCTGTAGCCTTTCAAGAGACCCAGTACTTC	CASSSPVAFQETQYF
-	-	TRBV27	TRBJ1-6	TGTGCCAGCAGTTTATTAGATGGGCTGGGTTCACCCCTCCACTTT	CASSLLDGLGSPLHF
-	-	TRBV7-6	TRBJ1-1	TGTGCCAGCAGCTTAGCTTCGGCTTTCTTT	CASSLASAFF
TRBD1	-	TRBV6-1	TRBJ2-7	TGTGCCAGCAGCCTAGGACAGGGAGTGAACTACGAGCAGTACTTC	CASSLGQGVNYEQYF
TRBD1	-	TRBV19	TRBJ2-2	TGTGCCAGTAGTATAGACAGGACAGGGTTTCTCGGGGAGCTGTTTTTT	CASSIDRTGFLGELFF
-	-	TRBV30	TRBJ1-1	TGTGCCTGGGGGGGGGCTGAAGCTTTCTTT	CAWGGAEAFF
TRBD1	-	TRBV25-1	TRBJ1-2	TGTGCCAGCAGTGAATATATTCGGACAGGGCTTGATGGCTACACCTTC	CASSEYIRTGLDGYTF
TRBD1	few	TRBV28	TRBJ1-5	TGTGCCAGCAGTTTATGGTCAGGGGGGCGAAACAATCAGCCCCAGCATTTT	CASSLWSGGRNNQPQHF
-	-	TRBV7-3	TRBJ2-3	TGTGCCAGCAGCTTAATGGGGTCGGGGGATACGCAGTATTTT	CASSLMGSGDTQYF
-	-	TRBV5-1	TRBJ2-1	TGCGCCAGCAGCTTGGGATTCCTGAAGCATAATGAGCAGTTCTTC	CASSLGFLKHNEQFF
TRBD1	-	TRBV5-1	TRBJ2-1	TGCGCCAGCAGCCGTGGCCAGGGGGCTTGGAATGAGCAGTTCTTC	CASSRGQGAWNEQFF
TRBD1	few	TRBV28	TRBJ1-1	TGTGCCAGCAGTACACAGGGGGCCGGGGCTTTCTTT	CASSTQGAGAFF
TRBD2	-	TRBV27	TRBJ2-5	TGTGCCAGCAGTTCGGGACTAGCGGGGAGAGAGACCCAGTACTTC	CASSSGLAGRETQYF
TRBD1	-	TRBV6-5	TRBJ1-2	TGTGCCAGCAGAACGACAGGGGGCGATGGCTACACCTTC	CASRTTGGDGYTF
-	-	TRBV5-1	TRBJ1-6	TGCGCCAGCAGCGAATCCGAACTTAGGGGTAGGACCCTCCACTTT	CASSESELRGRTLHF
-	-	TRBV5-1	TRBJ1-4	TGCGCCAGCAGTACGGAAATCGAGAGGGCGCAGGCTAATGAAAAACTGTTTTTT	CASSTEIERAQANEKLFF
-	-	TRBV5-1	TRBJ2-7	TGCGCCAGCAGCTTACAGGGTAATGGGCCCTACGAGCAGTACTTC	CASSLQGNGPYEQYF
-	-	TRBV30	TRBJ2-7	TGTGCCTGGAGTCTTATCTCCTACGAGCAGTACTTC	CAWSLISYEQYF
-	-	TRBV4-1	TRBJ1-1	TGCGCCAGCAGCCTGAACGGGGGGGCGGACACTGAAGCTTTCTTT	CASSLNGGADTEAFF
TRBD1	-	TRBV7-8	TRBJ1-4	TGTGCCAGCAGCGTACAGGGGCCAACTAATGAAAAACTGTTTTTT	CASSVQGPTNEKLFF
-	-	TRBV10-3	TRBJ2-5	TGTGCCATCAGTGAGGGGGGGACGGGAGAGACCCAGTACTTC	CAISEGGTGETQYF
-	-	TRBV29-1	TRBJ1-5	TGCAGCGCGTCCCCAGGGATGGGACAGCCCCAGCATTTT	CSASPGMGQPQHF
TRBD1	-	TRBV10-3	TRBJ1-6	TGTGCCACCTGCCAGGGGGCAGGTTCACCCCTCCACTTT	CATCQGAGSPLHF
TRBD1	few	TRBV30	TRBJ1-6	TGTGCCTGGAGTAGAGAGGGACAGATTAATTCACCCCTCCACTTT	CAWSREGQINSPLHF
TRBD1	-	TRBV7-2	TRBJ2-2	TGTGCCAGCAGCCCGGACAGGGTGACCGGGGAGCTGTTTTTT	CASSPDRVTGELFF
-	-	TRBV6-5	TRBJ1-2	TGTGCCAGCAGTGAGGGTTTTAGCGGCGGCTACACCTTC	CASSEGFSGGYTF
-	few	TRBV6-1	TRBJ1-5	TGTGCCAGCAGCGATACAGGGCCCCAGCCCCAGCATTTT	CASSDTGPQPQHF
TRBD2	-	TRBV7-2	TRBJ2-7	TGTGCCAGCGGGGCGGGGGGCCTCTCCTACGAGCAGTACTTC	CASGAGGLSYEQYF
-	-	TRBV19	TRBJ2-7	TGTGCCAGTAGCACTACAGGTGGGGAGCAGTACTTC	CASSTTGGEQYF
-	few	TRBV11-2	TRBJ2-1	TGTGCCAGCAGCCCTAACGGGAGACCCTACAATGAGCAGTTCTTC	CASSPNGRPYNEQFF
-	-	TRBV19	TRBJ2-2	TGTGCCAGTAGGGCCGGGACGAACACCGGGGAGCTGTTTTTT	CASRAGTNTGELFF
TRBD2	-	TRBV6-1	TRBJ2-1	TGTGCCAGCAGTGAAACGGGACTAGCTCGTAGTGAGCAGTTCTTC	CASSETGLARSEQFF
-	-	TRBV27	TRBJ2-5	TGTGCCAGCATGGGGGACAACCAAGAGACCCAGTACTTC	CASMGDNQETQYF
TRBD1	-	TRBV2	TRBJ1-6	TGTGCCAGCAGCCAACCGGACAGGAATAATTCACCCCTCCACTTT	CASSQPDRNNSPLHF